Each of the 9 T cell receptor beta chains below was sequenced from the same sample in a study of blood T cell repertoires in COVID-19. Produced via immunoSEQ multiplex PCR; TCRdb's table is partial and in-frame only. The sample contains roughly 100,000 clones, nearly 90% of which appear only once. Sequencing input: peripheral blood. Source of these receptors: a man between 45 and 60 years old with active COVID-19.

The chain employs TRBV3-1 (or the pseudogene TRBV3-2) and TRBJ1-5; D is perhaps TRBD1 (5 bases). The V end lost 4 bases, the J end lost 8 bases, and 12 bases lay between the germline ends. Per germline, CDR1 LGHDT and CDR2 YNNKEL (reference sequence). The CDR3 loop spans 13 amino acids. The CDR3 sequence is CASSPGSVEPQHF. As DNA, the CDR3 is TGTGCCAGCAGCCCAGGGTCCGTGGAGCCCCAGCATTTT.

CDR3 DNA: TGTGCCAGCAGTTCTCAGGATACGCAGTATTTT. It translates to CASSSQDTQYF. J is TRBJ2-3 and V is TRBV27; D not resolved. Germline CDR1 MNHEY, CDR2 SMNVEV (reference sequence). Trimming removed 4 bases from V and 6 bases from J, with 5 bases in between. The CDR3 totals 11 residues.

J is TRBJ2-2 and V is TRBV27, with 7 bases that match TRBD1. The germline CDR1 and CDR2 sequences are MNHEY and SMNVEV (reference sequence). The CDR3 covers 16 residues. V dropped 3 bases and J dropped 3; count of bases not matched to a gene: 7. The CDR3 sequence is CASSFLGQTYTGELFF. The CDR3 nucleotides read TGTGCCAGCAGTTTTCTGGGACAGACTTACACCGGGGAGCTGTTTTTT.

The rearrangement links TRBV27 to TRBJ1-1, with 7 bases that match TRBD1. Germline CDR1 is MNHEY and CDR2 is SMNVEV (reference sequence). The length of the CDR3 is 16 residues. V was clipped by 2 bases and J by 8 bases; unmatched bases: 14. The DNA of the CDR3 is TGTGCCAGCAGTTTAGGGGCCGGGTCCGGGACAGAAGAAGCTTTCTTT. It is translated as CASSLGAGSGTEEAFF.

V is TRBV4-1 and J is TRBJ2-1, with TRBD2 matching over 8 bases. The CDR3 totals 16 residues. Germline V lookup: CDR1 MGHRA, CDR2 YSYEKL. V lost 0 bases and J lost 6; bases outside the gene matches: 7. The CDR3 DNA reads as TGCGCCAGCAGCCAAGATACGGGGGGGCCCGGCAATGAGCAGTTCTTC. Translated: CASSQDTGGPGNEQFF.

The chain couples TRBV10-2 to TRBJ2-4, with TRBD1 as a possible D gene (5 bases). Deletions cut 5 bases from V and 9 bases from J, with 14 bases between. Germline-derived CDR1 and CDR2 are WSHSY and SAAADI. The CDR3 is 13 residues long. CDR3 in DNA: TGCGCCAGCAGTCCCGGGCCCCAGGGCATTCAGTACTTC. Protein: CASSPGPQGIQYF.

This rearrangement joins TRBV7-9 to TRBJ2-3, with 7 bases lining up with TRBD2. From germline, CDR1 is SEHNR and CDR2 FQNEAQ (reference sequence). With V trimmed by 5 bases and J by 4 bases, 9 bases remained unmatched. The CDR3 totals 15 residues. The CDR3 DNA reads TGTGCCAGCAGCCCGTGGGCGGGGGACGCAGATACGCAGTATTTT. Protein product: CASSPWAGDADTQYF. Together with reference TRBV7-9 and TRBJ2-3, the CDR3 gives the full variable domain: DTGVSQNPRHKITKRGQNVTFRCDPISEHNRLYWYRQTLGQGPEFLTYFQNEAQLEKSRLLSDRFSAERPKGSFSTLEIQRTEQGDSAMYLCASSPWAGDADTQYFGPGTRLTVL.

A single count supports this clone. The chain couples TRBV7-9 to TRBJ1-1; 7 bases are shared with TRBD1. Germline loops: CDR1 SEHNR, CDR2 FQNEAQ (reference sequence). V shed 3 bases, J shed 5 bases, and the junction held 9 bases outside the gene matches. CDR3 length equals 15 residues. CDR3 loop: CASSFPAAGGTEAFF. DNA of the CDR3: TGTGCCAGCAGCTTCCCCGCGGCAGGGGGAACTGAAGCTTTCTTT.

This clone turned up a few times. The chain is built from TRBV5-1 and TRBJ1-5; D call uncertain. The V and J ends lost 0 bases and 5 bases respectively, with 6 bases between them. The length of the CDR3 is 13 residues. CDR1 is SGHRS, CDR2 YFSETQ, per germline. DNA of the CDR3: TGCGCCAGCAGCTTGGCCGGGGATCAGCCCCAGCATTTT. Its protein product is CASSLAGDQPQHF.